This is a list of T cell receptor beta chains from one sample in a study of shared T cell receptors in the human thymus. TCRdb's table, derived via immunoSEQ multiplex PCR, lists solely in-frame clones and lacks some. The sample carries 600,000 to 900,000 clones, 80% to 90% recorded once. These data are also associated with another study on human thymus T cells.

Sequencing was carried out using thymocytes. These TCRs come from a girl less than two years old with a congenital heart defect. Both conserved end residues are part of each CDR3. A D gene is named only where the DNA matches it firmly. Clone size is stated in some rows and not others, as once, few, many or a class when expanded.

j_gene,d_gene,v_gene,abundance,CDR3nt,CDR3aa
TRBJ1-2,TRBD1,TRBV6-5,few,TGTGCCAGCAGTTACTCGGGACAGGCCAATTTTTGCACCTTC,CASSYSGQANFCTF
TRBJ1-4,TRBD1,TRBV28,.,TGTGCCAGCAGCGACTACAGGGGGAGAAATGAAAAACTGTTTTTT,CASSDYRGRNEKLFF
TRBJ2-2,.,TRBV27,.,TGTGCCAGCAGTTTCCATCAAAACAGACACCTAGAGGGTCCCGGGGAGCTGTTTTTT,CASSFHQNRHLEGPGELFF
TRBJ2-7,TRBD1,TRBV6-1,.,TGTGCCAGCAGTGAAGCGTTTAGGACAGGGCTCTACGAGCAGTACTTC,CASSEAFRTGLYEQYF
TRBJ2-3,.,TRBV14,.,TGTGCCAGCAGCCAAGGGCGACTATATACGCAGTATTTT,CASSQGRLYTQYF
TRBJ2-2,.,TRBV5-6,.,TGTGCCAGCAGCTTGCGACACACGCAGGAGGGGAACACCGGGGAGCTGTTTTTT,CASSLRHTQEGNTGELFF
TRBJ1-1,TRBD1,TRBV5-1,.,TGCGCCAGCAGCTTCCCTAAAACCGACAGGGCGAACACTGAAGCTTTCTTT,CASSFPKTDRANTEAFF
TRBJ2-1,TRBD1,TRBV4-1,.,TGCGCCAGCAGCCAAGAACAGGGGGTCCTAATCTACAATGAGCAGTTCTTC,CASSQEQGVLIYNEQFF
TRBJ2-3,.,TRBV7-9,.,TGTGCCAGCAGCTCCCGGACTTCTCAGGGGCCAGATACGCAGTATTTT,CASSSRTSQGPDTQYF
TRBJ1-1,.,TRBV7-2,.,TGTGCCAGCAGCTGCAGGGACTACACTGAAGCTTTCTTT,CASSCRDYTEAFF
TRBJ1-6,.,TRBV19,.,TGTGCCAGTAGTATTTCACAGGCAGACTCACCCCTCCACTTT,CASSISQADSPLHF
TRBJ2-3,.,TRBV18,.,TGTGCCAGCTCACCACCGGGGACACACCACACAGATACGCAGTATTTT,CASSPPGTHHTDTQYF
TRBJ1-6,.,TRBV19,.,TGTGCCAGTAGTATTTCGACGCGGGATCCCAGACGATATAATTCACCCCTCCACTTT,CASSISTRDPRRYNSPLHF
TRBJ1-5,.,TRBV10-3,.,TGTGCCATCGGCCGGGACACCGATCAGCCCCAGCATTTT,CAIGRDTDQPQHF
TRBJ1-4,.,TRBV7-6,.,TGTGCCAGCAGCTCCAGGGACATGGATGAAAAACTGTTTTTT,CASSSRDMDEKLFF
TRBJ1-4,.,TRBV19,.,TGTGCCAGTAGTATAACCCCCGACAGGTTCCTAGGGGCTAATGAAAAACTGTTTTTT,CASSITPDRFLGANEKLFF
TRBJ2-3,.,TRBV7-2,once,TGTGCCAGCCAGCGGGCGGTGGGACGCACAGATACGCAGTATTTT,CASQRAVGRTDTQYF
TRBJ1-1,.,TRBV14,.,TGTGCCAGCAGCCCAAGGCAGGTACGACAGTCGAACACTGAAGCTTTCTTT,CASSPRQVRQSNTEAFF
TRBJ1-5,.,TRBV4-1,.,TGCGCCAGCAGCCAAGGGGTGTCCCTGGGCTTAAATCAGCCCCAGCATTTT,CASSQGVSLGLNQPQHF
TRBJ1-6,.,TRBV5-6,.,TGTGCCAGCAGCTCGAATGACAACCCACCTTGGGATTCACCCCTCCACTTT,CASSSNDNPPWDSPLHF
TRBJ2-5,TRBD2,TRBV7-3,.,TGTGCCAGCAGCTTATCCCAGCGGGGGGGTCAAGAGACCCAGTACTTC,CASSLSQRGGQETQYF
TRBJ1-1,.,TRBV9,few,TGTGCCAGCGCCCCGGGACACCGTGACACTGAAGCTTTCTTT,CASAPGHRDTEAFF
TRBJ1-1,TRBD1,TRBV4-3,.,TGCGCCAGCAGCCAAGAGCCAGGGGGAGGGAACACTGAAGCTTTCTTT,CASSQEPGGGNTEAFF
TRBJ1-1,TRBD1,TRBV12-5,.,TGTGCTAGTGGTTTGGGCCAAGACAGGGGGAAGACTGAAGCTTTCTTT,CASGLGQDRGKTEAFF
TRBJ2-1,.,TRBV15,.,TGTGCCACCAGCAGAGCCCCGGGACTTATGATTAATGAGCAGTTCTTC,CATSRAPGLMINEQFF
TRBJ1-2,.,TRBV7-8,.,TGTGCCAGCAGCTTACGGACAATTTATGGCTACACCTTC,CASSLRTIYGYTF
TRBJ2-2,.,TRBV4-1,once,TGCGCCAGCAGCCAAGATCTGGACAGCACCGGGGAGCTGTTTTTT,CASSQDLDSTGELFF
TRBJ1-1,.,TRBV18,.,TGTGCCAGCTCACCCCAGGGCCCGAACACTGAAGCTTTCTTT,CASSPQGPNTEAFF
TRBJ2-7,.,TRBV6-5,few,TGTGCCAGCAGGGGGGGACCCTACGAGCAGTACTTC,CASRGGPYEQYF
TRBJ1-2,.,TRBV13,.,TGTGCCAGCAGCTTAGTGAGGCGTCAGGGGTTAGATGGCTACACCTTC,CASSLVRRQGLDGYTF
TRBJ2-2,.,TRBV2,.,TGTGCCAGCAGTGACCCCCGCGAGGGTACCGGGGAGCTGTTTTTT,CASSDPREGTGELFF
TRBJ1-4,.,TRBV4-3,.,TGCGCCAGCAGCCGGCTATGGGGGGAAGCTAATGAAAAACTGTTTTTT,CASSRLWGEANEKLFF
TRBJ2-7,TRBD2,TRBV7-8,.,TGTGCCAGCAGCGAAGGACTAGCGGAATCCTACGAGCAGTACTTC,CASSEGLAESYEQYF
TRBJ1-2,.,TRBV4-1,.,TGCGCCAGCAGCCAATCAAGAGACAGCTACTCTTATTATGGCTACACCTTC,CASSQSRDSYSYYGYTF
TRBJ2-7,.,TRBV12-1,.,TGTGCCAGCAGCTTTCCGTCCCTCATTCCCCTGTGGGGCGACGCCTACGAGCAGTACTTC,CASSFPSLIPLWGDAYEQYF
TRBJ1-5,.,TRBV6-1,.,TGTGCCAGCAGCCAGAGGACAGATAGCAATCAGCCCCAGCATTTT,CASSQRTDSNQPQHF
TRBJ1-2,.,TRBV20-1,.,TGCAGTGCACCTGACAGAAATGGCTACACCTTC,CSAPDRNGYTF